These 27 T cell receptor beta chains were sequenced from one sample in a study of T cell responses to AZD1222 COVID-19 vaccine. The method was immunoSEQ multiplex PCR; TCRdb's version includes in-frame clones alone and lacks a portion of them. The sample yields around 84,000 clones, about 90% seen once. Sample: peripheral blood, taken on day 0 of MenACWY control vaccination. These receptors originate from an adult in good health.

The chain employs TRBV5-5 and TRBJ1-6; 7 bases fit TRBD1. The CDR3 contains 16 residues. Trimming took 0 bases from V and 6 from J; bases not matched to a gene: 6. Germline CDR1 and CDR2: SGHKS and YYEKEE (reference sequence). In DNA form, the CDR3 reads TGTGCCAGCAGCTTGGATCCAGGGGGAGGTAATTCACCCCTCCACTTT. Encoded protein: CASSLDPGGGNSPLHF.

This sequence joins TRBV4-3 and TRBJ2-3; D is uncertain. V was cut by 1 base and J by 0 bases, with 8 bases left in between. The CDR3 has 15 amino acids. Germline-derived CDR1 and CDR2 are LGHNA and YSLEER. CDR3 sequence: CASSQVGYSTDTQYF. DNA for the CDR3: TGCGCCAGCAGCCAAGTGGGTTACAGCACAGATACGCAGTATTTT.

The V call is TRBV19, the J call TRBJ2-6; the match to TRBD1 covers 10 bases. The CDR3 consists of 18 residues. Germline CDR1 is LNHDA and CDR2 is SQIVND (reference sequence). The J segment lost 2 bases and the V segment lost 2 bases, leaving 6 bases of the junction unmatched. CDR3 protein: CASSITGTGVPGANVLTF. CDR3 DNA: TGTGCCAGTAGTATAACCGGGACAGGGGTCCCTGGGGCCAACGTCCTGACTTTC.

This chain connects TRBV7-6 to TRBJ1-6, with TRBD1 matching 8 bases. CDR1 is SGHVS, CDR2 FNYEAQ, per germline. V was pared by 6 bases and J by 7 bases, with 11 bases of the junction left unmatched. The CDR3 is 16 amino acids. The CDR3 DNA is TGTGCCAGCAGTAATCTAATCGGACAGGGCAATTCACCCCTCCACTTT. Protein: CASSNLIGQGNSPLHF.

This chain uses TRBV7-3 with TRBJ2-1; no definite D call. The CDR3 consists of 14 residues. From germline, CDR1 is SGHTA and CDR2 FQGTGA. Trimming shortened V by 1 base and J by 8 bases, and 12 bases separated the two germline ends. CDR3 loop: CASSLNPGVDEQFF. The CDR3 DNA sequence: TGTGCCAGCAGCTTAAACCCGGGTGTGGATGAGCAGTTCTTC.

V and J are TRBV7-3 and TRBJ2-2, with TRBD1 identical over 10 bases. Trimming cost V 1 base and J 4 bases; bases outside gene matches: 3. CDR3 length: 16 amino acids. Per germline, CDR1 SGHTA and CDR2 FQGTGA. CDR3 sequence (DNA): TGTGCCAGCAGCTTAATGGGACAGGGGACCACCGGGGAGCTGTTTTTT. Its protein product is CASSLMGQGTTGELFF.

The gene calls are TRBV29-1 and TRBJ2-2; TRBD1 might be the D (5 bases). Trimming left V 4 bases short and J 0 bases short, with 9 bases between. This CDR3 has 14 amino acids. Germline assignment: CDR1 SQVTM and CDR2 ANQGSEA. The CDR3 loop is CSVGQIANTGELFF. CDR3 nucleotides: TGCAGCGTTGGACAGATCGCGAACACCGGGGAGCTGTTTTTT.

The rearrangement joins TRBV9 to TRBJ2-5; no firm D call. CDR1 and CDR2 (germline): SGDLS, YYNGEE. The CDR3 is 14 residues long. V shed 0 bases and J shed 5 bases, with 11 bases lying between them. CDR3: CASSVAQLGETQYF. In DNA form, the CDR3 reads TGTGCCAGCAGCGTAGCTCAGTTGGGGGAGACCCAGTACTTC.

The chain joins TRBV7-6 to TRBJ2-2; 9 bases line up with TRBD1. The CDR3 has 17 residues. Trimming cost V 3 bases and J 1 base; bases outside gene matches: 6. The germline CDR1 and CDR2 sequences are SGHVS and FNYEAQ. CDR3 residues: CASSLTGTGQNTGELFF. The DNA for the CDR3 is TGTGCCAGCAGCTTGACCGGGACAGGGCAGAACACCGGGGAGCTGTTTTTT.

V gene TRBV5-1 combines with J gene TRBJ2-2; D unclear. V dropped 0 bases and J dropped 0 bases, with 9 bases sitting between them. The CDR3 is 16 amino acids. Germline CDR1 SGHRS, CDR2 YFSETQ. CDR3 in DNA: TGCGCCAGCAGCTTGGGGGCCAGAACGAACACCGGGGAGCTGTTTTTT. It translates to CASSLGARTNTGELFF. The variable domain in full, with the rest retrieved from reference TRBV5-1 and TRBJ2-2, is KAGVTQTPRYLIKTRGQQVTLSCSPISGHRSVSWYQQTPGQGLQFLFEYFSETQRNKGNFPGRFSGRQFSNSRSEMNVSTLELGDSALYLCASSLGARTNTGELFFGEGSRLTVL.

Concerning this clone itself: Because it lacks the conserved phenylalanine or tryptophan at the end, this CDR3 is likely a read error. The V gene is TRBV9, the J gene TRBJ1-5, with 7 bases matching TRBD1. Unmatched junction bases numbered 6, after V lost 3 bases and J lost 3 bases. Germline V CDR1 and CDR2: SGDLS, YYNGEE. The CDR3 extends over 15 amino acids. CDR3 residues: CASSATGDPNQPQHL. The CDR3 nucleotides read TGTGCCAGCAGCGCCACAGGGGATCCCAATCAGCCCCAGCATCTT.

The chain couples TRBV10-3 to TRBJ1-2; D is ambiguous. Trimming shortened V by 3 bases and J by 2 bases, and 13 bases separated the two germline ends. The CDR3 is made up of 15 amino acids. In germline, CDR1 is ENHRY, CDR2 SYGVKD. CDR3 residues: CAISDTGSGNYGYTF. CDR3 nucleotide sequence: TGTGCCATCAGTGATACGGGCTCGGGCAACTATGGCTACACCTTC.

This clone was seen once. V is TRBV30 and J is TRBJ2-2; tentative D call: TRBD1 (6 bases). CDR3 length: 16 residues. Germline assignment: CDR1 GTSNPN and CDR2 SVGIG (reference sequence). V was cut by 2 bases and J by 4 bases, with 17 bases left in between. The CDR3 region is CAWSFSDRISTGELFF. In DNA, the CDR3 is TGTGCCTGGAGTTTCTCCGACAGGATCTCCACCGGGGAGCTGTTTTTT.

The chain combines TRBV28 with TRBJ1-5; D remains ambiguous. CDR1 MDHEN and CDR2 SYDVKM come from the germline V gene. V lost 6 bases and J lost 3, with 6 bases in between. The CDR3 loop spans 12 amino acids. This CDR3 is CASRGSNQPQHF. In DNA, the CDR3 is TGTGCCAGCAGGGGTTCCAATCAGCCCCAGCATTTT.

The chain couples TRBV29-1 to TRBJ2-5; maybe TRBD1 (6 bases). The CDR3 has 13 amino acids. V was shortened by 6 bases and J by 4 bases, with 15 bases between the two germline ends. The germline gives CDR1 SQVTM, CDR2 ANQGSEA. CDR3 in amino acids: CSVEGPGVETQYF. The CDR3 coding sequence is TGCAGCGTAGAGGGGCCAGGGGTAGAGACCCAGTACTTC.

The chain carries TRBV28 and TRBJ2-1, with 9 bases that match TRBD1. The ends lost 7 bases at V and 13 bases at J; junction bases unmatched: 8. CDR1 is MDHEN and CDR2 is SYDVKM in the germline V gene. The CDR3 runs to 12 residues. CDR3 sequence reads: CASTTGGAPQFF. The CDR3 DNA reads TGTGCCAGCACCACAGGGGGCGCCCCACAGTTCTTC.

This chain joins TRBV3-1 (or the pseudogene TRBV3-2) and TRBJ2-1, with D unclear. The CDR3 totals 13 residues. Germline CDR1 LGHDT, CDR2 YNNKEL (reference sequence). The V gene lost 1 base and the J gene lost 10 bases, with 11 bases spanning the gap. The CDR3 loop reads CASSQGSGAEQFF. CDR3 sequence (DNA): TGTGCCAGCAGCCAAGGGTCGGGCGCAGAGCAGTTCTTC.

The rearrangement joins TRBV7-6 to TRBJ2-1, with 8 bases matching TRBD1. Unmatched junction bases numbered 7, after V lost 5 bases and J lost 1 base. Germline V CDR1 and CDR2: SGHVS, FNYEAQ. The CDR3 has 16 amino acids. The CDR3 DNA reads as TGTGCCAGCAGCGTCGGACAGGGTGGTTCCTACAATGAGCAGTTCTTC. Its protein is CASSVGQGGSYNEQFF.

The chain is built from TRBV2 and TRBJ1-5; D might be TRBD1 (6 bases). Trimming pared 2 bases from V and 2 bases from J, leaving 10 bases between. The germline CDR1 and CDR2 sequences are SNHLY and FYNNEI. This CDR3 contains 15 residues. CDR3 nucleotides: TGTGCCAGCAGTGAACAGGGGCTTGGCAATCAGCCCCAGCATTTT. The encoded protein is CASSEQGLGNQPQHF.

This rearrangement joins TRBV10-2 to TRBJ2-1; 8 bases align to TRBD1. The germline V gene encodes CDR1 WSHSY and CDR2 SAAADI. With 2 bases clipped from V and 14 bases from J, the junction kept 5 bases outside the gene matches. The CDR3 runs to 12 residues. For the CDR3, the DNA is TGCGCCAGCAGTGAGAGGTCAGGGGGCGAGTTCTTC. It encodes CASSERSGGEFF.

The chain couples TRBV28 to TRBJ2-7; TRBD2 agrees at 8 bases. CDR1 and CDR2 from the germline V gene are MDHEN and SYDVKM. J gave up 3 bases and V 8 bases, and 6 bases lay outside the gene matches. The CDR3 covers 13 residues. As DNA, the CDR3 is TGTGCCAGCCGCGGACTAGCCTACTACGAGCAGTACTTC. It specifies CASRGLAYYEQYF.

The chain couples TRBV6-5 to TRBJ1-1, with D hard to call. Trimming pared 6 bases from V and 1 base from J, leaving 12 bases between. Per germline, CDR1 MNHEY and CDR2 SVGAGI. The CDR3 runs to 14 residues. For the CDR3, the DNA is TGTGCCAGCAGGGTGAGTTGGGAGAACACTGAAGCTTTCTTT. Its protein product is CASRVSWENTEAFF.

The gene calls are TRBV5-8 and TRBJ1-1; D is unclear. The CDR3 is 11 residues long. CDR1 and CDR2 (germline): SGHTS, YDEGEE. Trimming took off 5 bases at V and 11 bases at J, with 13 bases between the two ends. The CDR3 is CASRYRHVAFF. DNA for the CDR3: TGTGCCAGCAGGTACCGACACGTGGCTTTCTTT.

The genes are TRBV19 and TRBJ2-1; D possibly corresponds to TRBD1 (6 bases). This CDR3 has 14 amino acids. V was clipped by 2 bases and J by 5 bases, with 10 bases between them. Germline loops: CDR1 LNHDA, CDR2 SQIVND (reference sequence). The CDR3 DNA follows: TGTGCCAGTAGTATACAGGGGACCCACAATGAGCAGTTCTTC. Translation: CASSIQGTHNEQFF.

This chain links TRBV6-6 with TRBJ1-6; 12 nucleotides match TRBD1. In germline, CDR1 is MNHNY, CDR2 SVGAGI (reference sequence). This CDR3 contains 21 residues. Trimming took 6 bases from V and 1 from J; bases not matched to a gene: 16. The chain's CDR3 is CASSSISPGTGGSSYNSPLHF. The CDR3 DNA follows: TGTGCCAGCAGCTCTATTTCGCCCGGGACAGGGGGCTCTTCCTATAATTCACCCCTCCACTTT.

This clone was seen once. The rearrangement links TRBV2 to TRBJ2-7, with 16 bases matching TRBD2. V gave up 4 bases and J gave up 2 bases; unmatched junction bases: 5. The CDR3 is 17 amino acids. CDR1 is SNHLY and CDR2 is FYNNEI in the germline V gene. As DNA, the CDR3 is TGTGCCAGCAGTGGGACCGGGACTAGCGGGAGGGCCTACGAGCAGTACTTC. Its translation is CASSGTGTSGRAYEQYF.

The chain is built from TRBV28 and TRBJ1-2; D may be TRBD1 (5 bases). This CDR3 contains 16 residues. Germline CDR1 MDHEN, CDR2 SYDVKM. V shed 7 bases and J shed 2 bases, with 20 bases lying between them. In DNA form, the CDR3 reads TGTGCCAGCACCTTCCAGCCAGGGCGGGAGAACTATGGCTACACCTTC. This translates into CASTFQPGRENYGYTF.